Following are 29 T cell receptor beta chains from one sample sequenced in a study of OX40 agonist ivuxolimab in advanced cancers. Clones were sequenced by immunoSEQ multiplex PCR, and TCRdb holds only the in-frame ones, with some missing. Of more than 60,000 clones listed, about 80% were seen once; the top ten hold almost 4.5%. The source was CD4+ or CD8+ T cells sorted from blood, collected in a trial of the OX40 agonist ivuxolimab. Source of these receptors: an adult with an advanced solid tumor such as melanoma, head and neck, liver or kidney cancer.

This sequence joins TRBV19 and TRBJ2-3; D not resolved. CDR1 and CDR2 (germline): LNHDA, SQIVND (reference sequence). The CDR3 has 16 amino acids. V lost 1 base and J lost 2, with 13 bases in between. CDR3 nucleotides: TGTGCCAGTAGTATAGGACTCTTAAGTTCCACAGATACGCAGTATTTT. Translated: CASSIGLLSSTDTQYF.

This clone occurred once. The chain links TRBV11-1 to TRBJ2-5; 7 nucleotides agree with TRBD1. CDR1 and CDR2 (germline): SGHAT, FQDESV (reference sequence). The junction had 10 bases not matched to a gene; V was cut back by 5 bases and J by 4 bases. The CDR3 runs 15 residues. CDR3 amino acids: CASSLKRQGRETQYF. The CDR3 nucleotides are TGTGCCAGCAGCCTGAAGAGACAGGGAAGAGAGACCCAGTACTTC. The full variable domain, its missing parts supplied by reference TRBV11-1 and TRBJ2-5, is EAEVAQSPRYKITEKSQAVAFWCDPISGHATLYWYRQILGQGPELLVQFQDESVVDDSQLPKDRFSAERLKGVDSTLKIQPAELGDSAMYLCASSLKRQGRETQYFGPGTRLLVL.

CDR3 DNA: TGTGCCAGTAGTAAGCAGAACACTGAAGCTTTCTTT. Encoded protein: CASSKQNTEAFF. This chain connects TRBV19 to TRBJ1-1; no clear D gene. CDR1 LNHDA and CDR2 SQIVND come from the germline V gene (reference sequence). The CDR3 contains 12 residues. Trimming pared 4 bases from V and 1 base from J, leaving 4 bases between.

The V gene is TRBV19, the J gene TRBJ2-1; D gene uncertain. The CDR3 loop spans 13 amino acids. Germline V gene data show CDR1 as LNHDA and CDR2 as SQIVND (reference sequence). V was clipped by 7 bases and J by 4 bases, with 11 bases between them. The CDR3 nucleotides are TGTGCCAGTACGCACGGAGTTTACAATGAGCAGTTCTTC. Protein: CASTHGVYNEQFF.

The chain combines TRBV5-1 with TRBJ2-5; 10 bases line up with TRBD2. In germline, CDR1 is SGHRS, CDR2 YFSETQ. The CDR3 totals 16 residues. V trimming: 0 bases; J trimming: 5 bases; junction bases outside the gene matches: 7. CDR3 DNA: TGCGCCAGCAGCTTGGCGGCTAGCGGGGGTCGGGAGACCCAGTACTTC. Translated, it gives CASSLAASGGRETQYF.

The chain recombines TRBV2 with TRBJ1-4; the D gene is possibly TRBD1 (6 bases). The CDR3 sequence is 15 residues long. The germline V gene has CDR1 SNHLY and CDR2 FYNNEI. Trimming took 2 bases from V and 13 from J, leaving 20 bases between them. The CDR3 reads CASSEQGPQKKGLFF. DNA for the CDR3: TGTGCCAGCAGTGAACAGGGGCCTCAAAAAAAAGGACTGTTTTTT.

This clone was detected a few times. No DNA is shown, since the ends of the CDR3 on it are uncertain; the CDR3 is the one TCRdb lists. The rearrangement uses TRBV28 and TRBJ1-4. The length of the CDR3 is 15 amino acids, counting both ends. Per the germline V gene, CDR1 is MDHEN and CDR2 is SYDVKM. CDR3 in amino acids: CASSSSGGQNEKLFF.

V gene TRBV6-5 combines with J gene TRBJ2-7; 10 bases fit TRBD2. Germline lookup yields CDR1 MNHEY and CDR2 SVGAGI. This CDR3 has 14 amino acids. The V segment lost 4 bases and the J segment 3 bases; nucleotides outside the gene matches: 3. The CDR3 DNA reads TGTGCCAGCAGTTCCCCTAGCGGGGGCTACGAGCAGTACTTC. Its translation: CASSSPSGGYEQYF.

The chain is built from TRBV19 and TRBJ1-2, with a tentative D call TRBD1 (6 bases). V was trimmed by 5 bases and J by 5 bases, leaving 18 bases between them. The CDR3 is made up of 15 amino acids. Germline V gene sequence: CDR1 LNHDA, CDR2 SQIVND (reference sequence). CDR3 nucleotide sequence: TGTGCCAGTAGTCCCTTATCAGACAGGAGATATGGCTACACCTTC. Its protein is CASSPLSDRRYGYTF.

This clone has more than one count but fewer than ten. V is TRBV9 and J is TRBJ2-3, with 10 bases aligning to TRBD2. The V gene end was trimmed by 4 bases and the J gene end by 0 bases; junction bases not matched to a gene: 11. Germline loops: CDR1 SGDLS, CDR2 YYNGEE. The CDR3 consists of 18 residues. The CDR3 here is CASSLTAGGLTSTDTQYF. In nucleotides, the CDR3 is TGTGCCAGCAGCCTAACAGCGGGGGGGTTAACTAGCACAGATACGCAGTATTTT.

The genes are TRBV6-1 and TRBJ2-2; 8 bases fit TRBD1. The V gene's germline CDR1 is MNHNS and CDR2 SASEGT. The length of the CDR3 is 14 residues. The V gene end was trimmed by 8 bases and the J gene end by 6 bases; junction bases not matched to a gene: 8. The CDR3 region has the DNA TGTGCCAGCCGAACAGGGGGATCGTCCGGGGAGCTGTTTTTT. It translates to CASRTGGSSGELFF.

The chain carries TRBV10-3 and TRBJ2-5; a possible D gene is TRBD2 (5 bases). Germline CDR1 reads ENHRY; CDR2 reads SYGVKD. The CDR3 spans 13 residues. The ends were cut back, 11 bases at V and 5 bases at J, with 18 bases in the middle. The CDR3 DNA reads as TGTGCCTCCGTCGGACTCCCGGGGGAGACCCAGTACTTC. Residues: CASVGLPGETQYF.

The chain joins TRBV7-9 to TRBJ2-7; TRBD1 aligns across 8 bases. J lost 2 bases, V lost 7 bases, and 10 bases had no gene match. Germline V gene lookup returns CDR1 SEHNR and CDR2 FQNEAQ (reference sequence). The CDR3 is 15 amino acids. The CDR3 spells CASNSPGQGTYEQYF. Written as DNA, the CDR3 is TGTGCCAGCAATTCACCAGGACAGGGTACCTACGAGCAGTACTTC.

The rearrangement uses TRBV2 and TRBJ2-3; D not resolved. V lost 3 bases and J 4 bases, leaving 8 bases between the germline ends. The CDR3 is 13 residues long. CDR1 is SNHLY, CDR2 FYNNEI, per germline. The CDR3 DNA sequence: TGTGCCAGCAGTGAGCCCCTATCAGATACGCAGTATTTT. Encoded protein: CASSEPLSDTQYF.

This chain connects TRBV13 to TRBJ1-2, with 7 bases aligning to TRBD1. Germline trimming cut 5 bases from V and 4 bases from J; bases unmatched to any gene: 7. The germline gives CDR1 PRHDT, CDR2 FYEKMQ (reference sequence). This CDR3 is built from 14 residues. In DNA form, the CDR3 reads TGTGCCAGCAGCCCGGACAGGACGAGCTATGGCTACACCTTC. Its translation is CASSPDRTSYGYTF. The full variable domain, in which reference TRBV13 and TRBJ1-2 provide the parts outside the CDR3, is AAGVIQSPRHLIKEKRETATLKCYPIPRHDTVYWYQQGPGQDPQFLISFYEKMQSDKGSIPDRFSAQQFSDYHSELNMSSLELGDSALYFCASSPDRTSYGYTFGSGTRLTVV.

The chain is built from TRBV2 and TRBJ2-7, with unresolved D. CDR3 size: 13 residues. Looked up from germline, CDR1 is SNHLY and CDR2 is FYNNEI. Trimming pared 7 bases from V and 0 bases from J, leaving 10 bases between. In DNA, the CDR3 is TGTGCCAGCATGGCACGCACCTCCTACGAGCAGTACTTC. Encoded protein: CASMARTSYEQYF. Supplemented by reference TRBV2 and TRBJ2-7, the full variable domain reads EPEVTQTPSHQVTQMGQEVILRCVPISNHLYFYWYRQILGQKVEFLVSFYNNEISEKSEIFDDQFSVERPDGSNFTLKIRSTKLEDSAMYFCASMARTSYEQYFGPGTRLTVT.

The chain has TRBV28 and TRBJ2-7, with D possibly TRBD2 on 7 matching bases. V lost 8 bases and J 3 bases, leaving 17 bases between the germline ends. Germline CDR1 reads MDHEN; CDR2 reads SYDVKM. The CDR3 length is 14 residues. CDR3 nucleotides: TGTGCCAGCGAGAGGGGGGGGATATTCTACGAGCAGTACTTC. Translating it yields CASERGGIFYEQYF.

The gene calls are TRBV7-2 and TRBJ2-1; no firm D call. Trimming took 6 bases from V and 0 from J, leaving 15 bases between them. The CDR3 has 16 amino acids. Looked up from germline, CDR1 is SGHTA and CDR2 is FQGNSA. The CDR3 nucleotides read TGTGCCAGCAGTCCCTACGGAAGAAACTCCTACAATGAGCAGTTCTTC. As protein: CASSPYGRNSYNEQFF.

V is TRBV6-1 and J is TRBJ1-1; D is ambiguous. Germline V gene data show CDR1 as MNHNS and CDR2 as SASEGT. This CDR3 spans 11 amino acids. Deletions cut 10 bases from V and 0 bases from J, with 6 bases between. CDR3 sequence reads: CATEMNTEAFF. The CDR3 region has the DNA TGTGCCACGGAGATGAACACTGAAGCTTTCTTT.

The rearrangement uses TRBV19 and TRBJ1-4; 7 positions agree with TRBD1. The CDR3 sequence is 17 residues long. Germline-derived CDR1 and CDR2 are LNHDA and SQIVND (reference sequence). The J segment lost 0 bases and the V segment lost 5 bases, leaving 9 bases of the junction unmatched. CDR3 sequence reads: CASSALTGRATNEKLFF. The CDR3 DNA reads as TGTGCCAGTAGTGCCCTGACAGGGAGGGCAACTAATGAAAAACTGTTTTTT.

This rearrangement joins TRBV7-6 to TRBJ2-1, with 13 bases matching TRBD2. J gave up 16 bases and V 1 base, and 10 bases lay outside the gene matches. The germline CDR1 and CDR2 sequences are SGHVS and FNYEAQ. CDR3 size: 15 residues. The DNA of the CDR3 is TGTGCCAGCAGCTTAGGTCGGACTAGCGGGGGCCCAGCTTTCTTC. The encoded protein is CASSLGRTSGGPAFF.

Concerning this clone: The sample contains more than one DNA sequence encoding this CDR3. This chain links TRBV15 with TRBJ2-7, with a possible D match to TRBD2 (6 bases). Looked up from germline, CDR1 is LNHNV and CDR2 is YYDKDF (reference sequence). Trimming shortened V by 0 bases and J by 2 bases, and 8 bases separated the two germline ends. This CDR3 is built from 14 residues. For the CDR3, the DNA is TGTGCCACCAGCAGAGATCGGGGGACCTACGAGCAGTACTTC. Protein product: CATSRDRGTYEQYF.

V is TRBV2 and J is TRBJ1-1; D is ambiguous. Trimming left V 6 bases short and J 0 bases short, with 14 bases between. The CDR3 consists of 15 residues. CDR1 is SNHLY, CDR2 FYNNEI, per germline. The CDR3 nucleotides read TGTGCCAGCAGAGCAGAGACAATAATGAACACTGAAGCTTTCTTT. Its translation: CASRAETIMNTEAFF. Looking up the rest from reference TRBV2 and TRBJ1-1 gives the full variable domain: EPEVTQTPSHQVTQMGQEVILRCVPISNHLYFYWYRQILGQKVEFLVSFYNNEISEKSEIFDDQFSVERPDGSNFTLKIRSTKLEDSAMYFCASRAETIMNTEAFFGQGTRLTVV.

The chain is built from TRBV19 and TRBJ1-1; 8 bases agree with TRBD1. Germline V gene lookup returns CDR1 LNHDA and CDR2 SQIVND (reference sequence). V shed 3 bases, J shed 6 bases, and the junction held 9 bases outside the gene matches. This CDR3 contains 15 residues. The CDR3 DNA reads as TGTGCCAGTAGTATCATGCAGGGGGCGCCGGCTGAAGCTTTCTTT. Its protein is CASSIMQGAPAEAFF.

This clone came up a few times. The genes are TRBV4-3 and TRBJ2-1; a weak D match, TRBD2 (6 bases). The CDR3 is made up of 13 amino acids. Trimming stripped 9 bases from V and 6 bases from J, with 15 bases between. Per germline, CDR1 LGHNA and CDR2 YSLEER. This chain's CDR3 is CARRREAPNEQFF. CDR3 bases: TGCGCCAGAAGGAGGGAAGCCCCCAATGAGCAGTTCTTC.

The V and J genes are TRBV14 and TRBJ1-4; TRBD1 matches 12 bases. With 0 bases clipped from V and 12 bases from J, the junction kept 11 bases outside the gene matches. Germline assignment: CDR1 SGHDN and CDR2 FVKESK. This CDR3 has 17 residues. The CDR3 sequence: CASSQDLLGTGGPELFF. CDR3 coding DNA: TGTGCCAGCAGCCAAGATCTCCTCGGGACAGGGGGCCCCGAACTGTTTTTT.

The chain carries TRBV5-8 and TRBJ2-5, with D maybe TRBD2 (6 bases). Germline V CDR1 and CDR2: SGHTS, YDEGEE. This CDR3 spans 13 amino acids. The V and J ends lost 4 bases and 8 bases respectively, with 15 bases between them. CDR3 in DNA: TGTGCCAGCAGCGTGGGTTCGGGGGTTACCCAGTACTTC. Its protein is CASSVGSGVTQYF.

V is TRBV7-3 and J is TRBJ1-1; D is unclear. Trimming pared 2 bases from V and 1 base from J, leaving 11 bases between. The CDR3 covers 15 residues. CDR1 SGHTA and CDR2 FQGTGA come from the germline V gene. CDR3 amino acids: CASSLYGVTNTEAFF. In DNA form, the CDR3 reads TGTGCCAGCAGCTTATATGGGGTAACGAACACTGAAGCTTTCTTT.

The DNA for the CDR3 is TGTGCCAGCAGCTCCGGGACTAGCCCCTACAATGAGCAGTTCTTC. Amino acids: CASSSGTSPYNEQFF. The chain uses TRBV9 and TRBJ2-1, with 9 bases fitting TRBD2. The CDR3 length is 15 residues. Germline CDR1 is SGDLS and CDR2 is YYNGEE. The junction had 4 bases not matched to a gene; V was cut back by 4 bases and J by 2 bases.